This TCR beta chain originates from a study of graft-versus-host responses after intestinal transplantation. Study-wide context: The recipients all started with anti-thymocyte globulin induction and then took tacrolimus and steroids for 3 to 4 years.

TCRdb's copy holds only in-frame clones and misses some; the assay was immunoSEQ multiplex PCR. This sample has 25,000 to 35,000 clones, with 70% to 90% found just once. The V end was cut by 4 bases, the J end by 6 bases, with 11 bases between. This CDR3 has 13 amino acids. The germline CDR1 and CDR2 sequences are SGHDT and YYEEEE. The source was PBMCs, collected about 450 days after intestinal transplantation. The chain carries TRBV5-6 and TRBJ2-1; D unclear. The TCR sequence derives from a human patient who received an intestinal transplant, so some T cells may come from the graft donor. This CDR3 reads CASSLRPLNEQFF. CDR3 DNA: TGTGCCAGCAGCCTGCGACCCCTCAATGAGCAGTTCTTC.